Sequencing of this TCR beta chain was carried out in a study of blood T cell repertoires in COVID-19 (TCRdb year 2020). Regarding the study in general: Samples from collaborators originated in the United States, Italy and Spain and spanned both the acute and convalescent phases of COVID-19. The material from the prospective study consisted of cDNA or gDNA derived from T cells, B-cell-depleted T cells, or PBMCs. Deeply sampled blood TCRbeta repertoires from subjects exposed to, actively infected with, or recovered from COVID-19 were included in the dataset. The repertoires were released in a freely available public database intended as a resource for research on the immune response to SARS-CoV-2. The samples were drawn from two sources: the first 160 participants of the ongoing ImmuneRACE study, and fewer than 1,500 subjects contributed by 6 global collaborators. The sample metadata nearly always contained a de-identified subject ID, COVID-19 status, age in years and sex. HLA class I and class II types, where available, came from metadata supplied by the sample provider rather than from assay-based typing. Summary of the overall study and its limitations: How much clinical and demographic metadata was included differed by source and by participant, and the metadata was provided uncurated.

The immunoSEQ Assay, a bias-controlled multiplex PCR, was used to amplify TCRbeta CDR3 regions from genomic DNA. The authors processed their data as follows. Nucleated cell counts per sample were estimated from amplification of reference gene primers within the assay. To quantify the absolute abundance of each unique TCRbeta CDR3 rearrangement, sequence reads were collapsed and filtered. Productive Simpson clonality was computed per sample as the square root of Simpson's diversity index over productive rearrangements. TCRdb stores this immuneACCESS table with in-frame sequences only. Part of the clones is absent; in the studies checked, under half of the shortfall reflects unresolved V genes, and no reason is known for the rest. V and J calls and clone size are those listed in that table; D and trimming were worked out from the DNA. This sample is represented by some 150,000 clones; 87% of them were singletons. The ten largest clones take up 35% to 40% of the sample.

Taken from cysteine to phenylalanine, the CDR3 has 13 residues. Of the read, only the CDR3 DNA is kept; its 39 bases are in frame from base 1. The germline V gene yields MNHEY for CDR1 and SVGEGT for CDR2. The germline ends are 10 bases apart after V is trimmed by 0 bases and J by 8 bases. Of note for this clone: Its binding antigen is unknown. No qualities accompany the bases; no much larger clone lies one base away.

Samples from volunteer blood donors who had recovered from COVID-19 were contributed by a second Seattle source. Each collaborating institution followed its own protocols to collect whole blood in K2EDTA tubes. For TCRbeta analysis, collaborators shipped samples as frozen whole blood, isolated PBMCs, or DNA extracted from either of those sample types. The sample consisted of peripheral blood. The TCR sequence derives from a man aged 45 to 65 who had recovered from COVID-19. The chain is made from TRBV6-2 or TRBV6-3 and TRBJ1-2, with no confident D gene call. The CDR3 here reads CASSYSKQRGYTF. The base sequence is TGTGCCAGCAGTTACTCGAAACAGAGAGGCTACACCTTC.